This T cell receptor (beta chain) was observed in a study of cytomegalovirus exposure and HLA in healthy donors. A word on this clone: Antigen unknown.

General study points: There was a cluster of highly shared sequence variants that was likely a sequencing artifact.

PCR amplification relied on 60 Vbeta primers (plus 13 Jbeta primers). Authors' methods: Among the unique TCR beta chains that a later analysis counted, roughly 80 million in all, 10 million to 13 million were shared. TCRdb keeps only in-frame clones here, not all; method: immunoSEQ multiplex PCR. That table gives V, J and clone size, and the DNA gave D and trimming. The table has around 210,000 clones, about three quarters seen once. With 5 bases clipped from V and 2 bases from J, the junction kept 8 bases outside the gene matches. Germline-derived CDR1 and CDR2 are MNHEY and SMNVEV (reference sequence). The CDR3 is 15 residues long.

Material for sequencing was PBMCs. The receptor was derived from a boy aged 5-17 years in good health and CMV-seronegative. The chain employs TRBV27 and TRBJ2-7, with TRBD1 matching over 8 bases. The CDR3 DNA is TGTGCCAGCAGTAACCCGGGACAGGTCCCCTACGAGCAGTACTTC. Its protein is CASSNPGQVPYEQYF.